This T cell receptor (beta chain) was sequenced for a study of cytomegalovirus exposure and HLA in healthy donors. Background on the study: The 650 to 850 first-cohort repertoires and the 100 to 150 validation repertoires shared the same platform, a later analysis reported.

J gave up 5 bases and V 10 bases, and 11 bases lay outside the gene matches. CDR1 and CDR2 (germline): ENHRY, SYGVKD. The CDR3 length is 15 residues. The donors were members of the roughly 120-subject validation cohort (separate from the roughly 670-subject first cohort). Assay used: immunoSEQ multiplex PCR; TCRdb lists only in-frame clones, some missing. Of about 44,000 clones in the sample, under 95% were seen once. Findings and limits, study-wide: Associated with cytomegalovirus, according to the listing, were some 150 TCR beta chains. In vitro testing confirmed a few CMV-associated chains as specific for CMV antigens.

As concerns this clone: The antigen is unknown.

This chain uses TRBV10-3 with TRBJ2-2; 9 bases are shared with TRBD1. The sample was PBMCs. This receptor was identified in a woman under 30 in good health and CMV-seronegative. The CDR3 is CATQQGAMGTGELFF. CDR3 nucleotides: TGTGCCACCCAACAGGGGGCCATGGGGACCGGGGAGCTGTTTTTT.